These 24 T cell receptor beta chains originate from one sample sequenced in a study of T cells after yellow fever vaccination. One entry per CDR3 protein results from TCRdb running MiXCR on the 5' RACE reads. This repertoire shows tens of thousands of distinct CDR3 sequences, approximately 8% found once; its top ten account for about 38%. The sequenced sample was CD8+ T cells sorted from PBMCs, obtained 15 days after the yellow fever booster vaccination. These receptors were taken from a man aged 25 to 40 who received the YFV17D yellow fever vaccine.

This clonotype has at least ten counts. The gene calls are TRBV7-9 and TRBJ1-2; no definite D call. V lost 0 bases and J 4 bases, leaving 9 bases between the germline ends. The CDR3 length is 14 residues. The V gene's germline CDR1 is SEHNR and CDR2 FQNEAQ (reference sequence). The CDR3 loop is CASSLADGTYGYTF. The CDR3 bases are TGTGCCAGCAGCTTAGCGGACGGAACCTATGGCTACACCTTC.

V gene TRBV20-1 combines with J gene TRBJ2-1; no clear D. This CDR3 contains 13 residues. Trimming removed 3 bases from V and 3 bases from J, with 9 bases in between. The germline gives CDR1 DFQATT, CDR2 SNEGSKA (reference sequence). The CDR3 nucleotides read TGCAGTGCTAGTGAGACCGACTACAATGAGCAGTTCTTC. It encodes CSASETDYNEQFF.

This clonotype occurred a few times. The CDR3 here is CSAERVFADTQYF. The CDR3 nucleotides read TGCAGTGCTGAGAGGGTCTTTGCAGATACGCAGTATTTT. The chain couples TRBV20-1 to TRBJ2-3, with a tentative D call TRBD2 (5 bases). This CDR3 is built from 13 residues. Germline values: CDR1 DFQATT, CDR2 SNEGSKA (reference sequence). Trimming removed 5 bases at V and 4 bases at J, with 13 bases between.

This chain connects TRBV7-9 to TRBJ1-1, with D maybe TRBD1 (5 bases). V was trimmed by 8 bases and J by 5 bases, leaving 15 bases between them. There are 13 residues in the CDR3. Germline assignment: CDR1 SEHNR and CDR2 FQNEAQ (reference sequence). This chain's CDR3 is CASGRDAGTEAFF. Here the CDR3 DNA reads TGTGCCAGCGGACGGGACGCCGGGACTGAAGCTTTCTTT.

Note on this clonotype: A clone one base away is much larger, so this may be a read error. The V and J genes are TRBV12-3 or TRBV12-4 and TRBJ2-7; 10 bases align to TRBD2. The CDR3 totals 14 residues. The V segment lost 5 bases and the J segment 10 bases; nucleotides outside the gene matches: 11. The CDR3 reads CASSPGTSEWAQYF. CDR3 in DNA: TGTGCCAGCAGTCCCGGGACTAGCGAGTGGGCTCAGTACTTC.

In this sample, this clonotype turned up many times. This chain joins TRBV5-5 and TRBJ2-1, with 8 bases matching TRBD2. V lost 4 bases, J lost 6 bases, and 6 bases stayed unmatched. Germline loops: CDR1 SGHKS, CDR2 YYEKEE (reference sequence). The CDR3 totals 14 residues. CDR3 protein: CASSPLAGLNEQFF. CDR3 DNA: TGTGCCAGCAGCCCTCTAGCGGGCCTCAATGAGCAGTTCTTC.

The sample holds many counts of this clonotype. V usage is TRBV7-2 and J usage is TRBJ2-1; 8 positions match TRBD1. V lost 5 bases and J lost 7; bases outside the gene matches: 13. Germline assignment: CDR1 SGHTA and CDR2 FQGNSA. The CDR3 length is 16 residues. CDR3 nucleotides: TGTGCCAGCAGCCCAGCCGAGGACAGGGTGGATAATGAGCAGTTCTTC. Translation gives CASSPAEDRVDNEQFF.

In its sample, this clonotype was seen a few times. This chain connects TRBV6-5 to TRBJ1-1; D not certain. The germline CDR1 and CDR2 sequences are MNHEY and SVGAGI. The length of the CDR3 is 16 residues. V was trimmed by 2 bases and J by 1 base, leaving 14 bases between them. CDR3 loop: CASSYESVGPNTEAFF. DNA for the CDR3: TGTGCCAGCAGTTACGAGAGTGTTGGGCCGAACACTGAAGCTTTCTTT.

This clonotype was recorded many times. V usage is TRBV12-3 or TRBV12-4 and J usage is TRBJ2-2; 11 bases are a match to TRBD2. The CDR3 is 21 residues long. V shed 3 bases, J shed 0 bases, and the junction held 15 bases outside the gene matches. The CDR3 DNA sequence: TGTGCCAGCAGTTTCGCGACCGGGACTAGCGGCATTTACGCGAACACCGGGGAGCTGTTTTTT. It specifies CASSFATGTSGIYANTGELFF.

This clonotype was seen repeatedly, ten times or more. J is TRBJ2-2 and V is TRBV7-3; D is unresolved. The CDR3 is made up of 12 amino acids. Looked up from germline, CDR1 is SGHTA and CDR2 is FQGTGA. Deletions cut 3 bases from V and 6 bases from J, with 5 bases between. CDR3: CASSFIPGELFF. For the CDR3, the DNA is TGTGCCAGCAGCTTCATACCCGGGGAGCTGTTTTTT.

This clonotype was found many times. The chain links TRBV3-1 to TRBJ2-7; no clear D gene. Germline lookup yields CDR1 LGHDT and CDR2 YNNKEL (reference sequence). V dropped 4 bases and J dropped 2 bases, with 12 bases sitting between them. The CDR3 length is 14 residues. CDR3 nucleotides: TGTGCCAGCAGCCCCGAAACCATTCCCTACGAGCAGTACTTC. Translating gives CASSPETIPYEQYF.

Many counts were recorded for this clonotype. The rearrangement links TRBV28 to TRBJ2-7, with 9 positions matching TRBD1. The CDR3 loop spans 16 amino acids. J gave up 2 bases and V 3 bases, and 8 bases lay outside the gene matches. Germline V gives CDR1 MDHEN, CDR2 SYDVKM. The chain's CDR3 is CASSFYPTGGAYEQYF. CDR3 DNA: TGTGCCAGCAGTTTTTACCCGACAGGGGGGGCCTACGAGCAGTACTTC. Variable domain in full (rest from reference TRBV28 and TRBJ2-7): DVKVTQSSRYLVKRTGEKVFLECVQDMDHENMFWYRQDPGLGLRLIYFSYDVKMKEKGDIPEGYSVSREKKERFSLILESASTNQTSMYLCASSFYPTGGAYEQYFGPGTRLTVT.

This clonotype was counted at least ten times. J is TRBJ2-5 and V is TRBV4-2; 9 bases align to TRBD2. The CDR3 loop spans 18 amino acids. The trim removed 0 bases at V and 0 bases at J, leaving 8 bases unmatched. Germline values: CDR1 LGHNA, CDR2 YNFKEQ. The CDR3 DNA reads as TGTGCCAGCAGCCAAGATCCCGGGGCTAGCGGGGACCAAGAGACCCAGTACTTC. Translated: CASSQDPGASGDQETQYF.

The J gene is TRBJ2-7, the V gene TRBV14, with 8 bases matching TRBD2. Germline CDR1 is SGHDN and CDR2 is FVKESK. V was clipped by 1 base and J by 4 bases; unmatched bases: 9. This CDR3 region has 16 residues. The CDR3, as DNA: TGTGCCAGCAGCCAAGTTGTATCGGGAGGGCGATACGAGCAGTACTTC. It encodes CASSQVVSGGRYEQYF.

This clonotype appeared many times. The CDR3 DNA sequence: TGTGCCAGCAGTTTCGGCGCGGGCTTCTCCACAGATACGCAGTATTTT. Translated, it gives CASSFGAGFSTDTQYF. The V gene is TRBV28, the J gene TRBJ2-3; D might be TRBD2 (5 bases). The CDR3 has 16 amino acids. The germline CDR1 and CDR2 sequences are MDHEN and SYDVKM. The V and J ends lost 3 bases and 2 bases respectively, with 15 bases between them.

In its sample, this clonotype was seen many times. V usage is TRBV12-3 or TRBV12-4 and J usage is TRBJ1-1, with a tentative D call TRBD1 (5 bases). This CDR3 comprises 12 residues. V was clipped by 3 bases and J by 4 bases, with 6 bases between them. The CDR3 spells CASSFGGTEAFF. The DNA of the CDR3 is TGTGCCAGCAGTTTTGGGGGCACTGAAGCTTTCTTT.

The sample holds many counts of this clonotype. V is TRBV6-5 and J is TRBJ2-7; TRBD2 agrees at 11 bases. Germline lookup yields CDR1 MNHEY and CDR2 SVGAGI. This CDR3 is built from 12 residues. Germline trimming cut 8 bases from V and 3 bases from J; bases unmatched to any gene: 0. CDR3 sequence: CASGLAGYEQYF. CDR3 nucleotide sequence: TGTGCCAGCGGACTAGCGGGCTACGAGCAGTACTTC.

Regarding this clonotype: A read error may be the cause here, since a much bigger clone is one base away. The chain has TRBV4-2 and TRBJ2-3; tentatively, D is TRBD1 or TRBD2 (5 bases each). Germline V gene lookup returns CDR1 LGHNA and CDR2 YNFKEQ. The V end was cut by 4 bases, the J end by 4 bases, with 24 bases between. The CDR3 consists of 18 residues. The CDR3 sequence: CASSLTVGGTGSPDTQYF. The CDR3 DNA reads TGTGCCAGCAGCCTAACGGTTGGGGGAACTGGTAGCCCAGATACGCAGTATTTT.

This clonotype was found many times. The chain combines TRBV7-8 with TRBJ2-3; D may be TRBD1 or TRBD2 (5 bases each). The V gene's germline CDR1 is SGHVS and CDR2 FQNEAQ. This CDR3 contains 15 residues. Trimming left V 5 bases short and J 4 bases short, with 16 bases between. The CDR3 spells CASSTLGGAPDTQYF. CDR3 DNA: TGTGCCAGCAGCACTCTTGGGGGAGCTCCAGATACGCAGTATTTT. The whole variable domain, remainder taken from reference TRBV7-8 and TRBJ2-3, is GAGVSQSPRYKVAKRGQDVALRCDPISGHVSLFWYQQALGQGPEFLTYFQNEAQLDKSGLPSDRFFAERPEGSVSTLKIQRTQQEDSAVYLCASSTLGGAPDTQYFGPGTRLTVL.

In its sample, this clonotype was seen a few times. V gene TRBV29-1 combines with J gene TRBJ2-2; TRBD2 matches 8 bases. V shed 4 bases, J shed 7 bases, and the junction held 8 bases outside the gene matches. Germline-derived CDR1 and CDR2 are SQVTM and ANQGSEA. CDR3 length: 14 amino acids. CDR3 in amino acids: CSVARSGDHGELFF. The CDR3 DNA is TGCAGCGTTGCCCGTAGCGGGGACCACGGGGAGCTGTTTTTT.

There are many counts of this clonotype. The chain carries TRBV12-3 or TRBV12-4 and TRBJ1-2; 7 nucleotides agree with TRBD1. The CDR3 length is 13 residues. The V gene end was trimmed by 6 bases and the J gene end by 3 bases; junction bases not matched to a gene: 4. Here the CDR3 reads CASRLTGHYGYTF. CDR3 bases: TGTGCCAGCAGACTGACAGGGCACTATGGCTACACCTTC.

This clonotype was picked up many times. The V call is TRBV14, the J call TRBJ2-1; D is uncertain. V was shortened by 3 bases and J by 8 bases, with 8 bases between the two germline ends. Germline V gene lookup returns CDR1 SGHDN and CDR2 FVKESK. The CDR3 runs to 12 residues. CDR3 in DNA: TGTGCCAGCAGCCAGCTGGCCTATGAGCAGTTCTTC. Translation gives CASSQLAYEQFF.

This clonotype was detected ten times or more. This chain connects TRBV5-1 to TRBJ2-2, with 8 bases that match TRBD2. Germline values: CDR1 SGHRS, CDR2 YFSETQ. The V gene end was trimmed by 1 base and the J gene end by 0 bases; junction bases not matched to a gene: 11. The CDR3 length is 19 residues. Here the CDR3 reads CASSLTGGTSGANTGELFF. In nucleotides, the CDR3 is TGCGCCAGCAGCTTGACGGGCGGCACTAGCGGTGCGAACACCGGGGAGCTGTTTTTT. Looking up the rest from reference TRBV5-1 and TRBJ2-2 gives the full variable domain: KAGVTQTPRYLIKTRGQQVTLSCSPISGHRSVSWYQQTPGQGLQFLFEYFSETQRNKGNFPGRFSGRQFSNSRSEMNVSTLELGDSALYLCASSLTGGTSGANTGELFFGEGSRLTVL.

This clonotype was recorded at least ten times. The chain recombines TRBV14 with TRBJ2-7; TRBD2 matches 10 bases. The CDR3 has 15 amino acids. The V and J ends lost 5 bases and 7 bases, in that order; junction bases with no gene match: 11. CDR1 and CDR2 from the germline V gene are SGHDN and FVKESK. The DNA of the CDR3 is TGTGCCAGCAGCTGGGCGGGACTAGCGTCGGGGGAGCAGTACTTC. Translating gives CASSWAGLASGEQYF.